The next 31 T cell receptor beta chains were all read from a single sample in a study of T cell responses to AZD1222 COVID-19 vaccine. Here immunoSEQ multiplex PCR was the method, and the copy in TCRdb shows in-frame clones only, minus some. Of some 110,000 clones detected, 82% appear once; the ten largest clones hold 4.5% to 6%. This sample comprised peripheral blood, obtained on day 0 of AZD1222 vaccination. These receptors all come from an adult in good health.

The chain couples TRBV30 to TRBJ1-2; a weak D match, TRBD1 (6 bases). Germline CDR1 and CDR2: GTSNPN and SVGIG (reference sequence). The germline V and J ends were trimmed by 4 bases and 4 bases, with 10 bases remaining between them. CDR3 size: 12 residues. CDR3 sequence reads: CAWNDRTYGYTF. CDR3 DNA: TGTGCCTGGAACGACAGGACCTATGGCTACACCTTC.

J is TRBJ2-7 and V is TRBV5-1; TRBD1 is a possible D gene (5 bases). In germline, CDR1 is SGHRS, CDR2 YFSETQ. Trimming removed 1 base at V and 5 bases at J, with 13 bases between. The CDR3 has 14 residues. The CDR3 coding sequence is TGCGCCAGCAGCTTGTTGCAGGGTATTGACGAGCAGTACTTC. It encodes CASSLLQGIDEQYF.

J is TRBJ2-1 and V is TRBV3-1 (or the pseudogene TRBV3-2); TRBD1 matches at 8 bases. Looked up from germline, CDR1 is LGHDT and CDR2 is YNNKEL (reference sequence). This CDR3 has 11 amino acids. Losses at the gene ends were 4 bases for V and 12 bases for J; bases not matched to a gene: 2. The CDR3 coding sequence is TGTGCCAGCAGCCCCGGGACAGGGCAGTTCTTC. It is translated as CASSPGTGQFF.

The chain couples TRBV5-4 to TRBJ1-4; D is ambiguous. CDR1 and CDR2 (germline): SGHNT, YYREEE (reference sequence). The CDR3 has 14 residues. Trimming shortened V by 3 bases and J by 6 bases, and 12 bases separated the two germline ends. Here the CDR3 reads CASSSTVGDEKLFF. The CDR3 nucleotides are TGTGCCAGCAGCTCAACAGTAGGCGATGAAAAACTGTTTTTT.

The gene calls are TRBV6-2 or TRBV6-3 and TRBJ1-1, with 10 bases lining up with TRBD1. The CDR3 length is 18 residues. The junction had 9 bases not matched to a gene; V was cut back by 2 bases and J by 0 bases. The V gene's germline CDR1 is MNHEY and CDR2 SVGEGT. The CDR3 coding sequence is TGTGCCAGCAGTTACCCCCTCGGACAGGGGGGGATGAACACTGAAGCTTTCTTT. This gives the protein CASSYPLGQGGMNTEAFF.

V and J are TRBV5-1 and TRBJ2-7; TRBD2 matches 9 bases. J gave up 6 bases and V 2 bases, and 9 bases lay outside the gene matches. This CDR3 region has 15 residues. CDR1 and CDR2 (germline): SGHRS, YFSETQ. The CDR3 DNA reads as TGCGCCAGCAGCTTCGGCGCGGGGGGGCCGGGCGAGCAGTACTTC. Translated: CASSFGAGGPGEQYF.

The CDR3 nucleotides read TGTGCCAGCAGCCAAGCACAGGGGTATGCTTTCTTT. It encodes CASSQAQGYAFF. The V gene is TRBV4-2, the J gene TRBJ1-1; 7 bases are shared with TRBD1. The CDR3 length is 12 residues. The germline V gene encodes CDR1 LGHNA and CDR2 YNFKEQ. Trimming cost V 1 base and J 11 bases; bases outside gene matches: 4.

This chain uses TRBV5-1 with TRBJ1-2, with D maybe TRBD1 (6 bases). Per germline, CDR1 SGHRS and CDR2 YFSETQ. This CDR3 contains 15 residues. Trimming removed 6 bases from V and 2 bases from J, with 17 bases in between. The CDR3 is CASNPGLQGNYGYTF. In nucleotides, the CDR3 is TGCGCCAGCAACCCGGGCCTTCAGGGGAACTATGGCTACACCTTC.

This clone was seen just once. The genes are TRBV9 and TRBJ1-2, with D hard to call. Germline assignment: CDR1 SGDLS and CDR2 YYNGEE. V dropped 0 bases and J dropped 4 bases, with 10 bases sitting between them. CDR3 length: 14 amino acids. The CDR3 DNA reads TGTGCCAGCAGCGTAGTCGGGCTAGGCTATGGCTACACCTTC. Translation gives CASSVVGLGYGYTF.

Comments on this clone: This CDR3 is also generated by other DNA sequences in the sample. The V and J genes are TRBV14 and TRBJ1-2, with D possibly matching TRBD1 (5 bases). CDR3 size: 13 residues. Germline values: CDR1 SGHDN, CDR2 FVKESK. V was trimmed by 0 bases and J by 5 bases, leaving 7 bases between them. The CDR3 is CASSQDPGYGYTF. Written as DNA, the CDR3 is TGTGCCAGCAGCCAAGATCCAGGGTATGGCTACACCTTC.

This clone has only one observation. For the CDR3, the DNA is TGTGCCAGCAGCCCCTCAAAGGGGGTCTTTACTGAAGCTTTCTTT. Translation gives CASSPSKGVFTEAFF. The chain couples TRBV5-8 to TRBJ1-1, with D perhaps matching TRBD1 (6 bases). Germline V lookup: CDR1 SGHTS, CDR2 YDEGEE. CDR3 length equals 15 residues. Trimming took 4 bases from V and 5 from J, leaving 18 bases between them.

This chain uses TRBV6-4 with TRBJ1-2, with no clear D. The CDR3 contains 8 residues. The germline V gene has CDR1 MRHNA and CDR2 SNTAGT. The V gene lost 3 bases and the J gene lost 12 bases, with 2 bases spanning the gap. The CDR3 DNA reads TGTGCCAGCAGTGAGGACACCTTC. Protein: CASSEDTF.

The chain has TRBV9 and TRBJ1-1; D is perhaps TRBD1 (5 bases). Germline loops: CDR1 SGDLS, CDR2 YYNGEE. Trimming removed 3 bases from V and 1 base from J, with 13 bases in between. The CDR3 has 15 amino acids. CDR3 DNA sequence: TGTGCCAGCAGCGCAACTGGACACTCGAACACTGAAGCTTTCTTT. As protein: CASSATGHSNTEAFF. Based on the CDR3 plus reference TRBV9 and TRBJ1-1, the full variable domain is DSGVTQTPKHLITATGQRVTLRCSPRSGDLSVYWYQQSLDQGLQFLIQYYNGEERAKGNILERFSAQQFPDLHSELNLSSLELGDSALYFCASSATGHSNTEAFFGQGTRLTVV.

This clone occurred once. The V gene is TRBV5-1, the J gene TRBJ1-6, with no clear D. Germline CDR1 reads SGHRS; CDR2 reads YFSETQ. The CDR3 has 14 residues. The V and J ends lost 4 bases and 7 bases respectively, with 12 bases between them. The CDR3 bases are TGCGCCAGCAGCGAGGACGGAGCCAATTCACCCCTCCACTTT. Translating it yields CASSEDGANSPLHF.

This clone has just one count. This chain links TRBV19 with TRBJ2-1; possibly TRBD2 for D (6 bases). Germline V gives CDR1 LNHDA, CDR2 SQIVND (reference sequence). Trimming left V 4 bases short and J 8 bases short, with 12 bases between. This CDR3 contains 13 residues. This CDR3 reads CASSTGRGDEQFF. Here the CDR3 DNA reads TGTGCCAGTAGTACCGGGAGAGGCGATGAGCAGTTCTTC.

The chain is built from TRBV18 and TRBJ2-3; TRBD1 agrees at 8 bases. With V trimmed by 3 bases and J by 4 bases, 3 bases remained unmatched. The germline V gene has CDR1 KGHSH and CDR2 LQKENI. The CDR3 totals 14 residues. CDR3 region: CASSPGQAADTQYF. The CDR3 DNA reads as TGTGCCAGCTCACCGGGACAGGCAGCAGATACGCAGTATTTT.

J is TRBJ2-7 and V is TRBV5-4, with 8 bases matching TRBD1. This CDR3 spans 14 amino acids. CDR1 is SGHNT and CDR2 is YYREEE in the germline V gene (reference sequence). The V segment lost 0 bases and the J segment 5 bases; nucleotides outside the gene matches: 4. The CDR3 protein is CASSLEQGANEQYF. The CDR3 coding sequence is TGTGCCAGCAGCTTGGAGCAGGGGGCAAACGAGCAGTACTTC. The entire variable domain, with the rest obtained from reference TRBV5-4 and TRBJ2-7, is as follows: ETGVTQSPTHLIKTRGQQVTLRCSSQSGHNTVSWYQQALGQGPQFIFQYYREEENGRGNFPPRFSGLQFPNYSSELNVNALELDDSALYLCASSLEQGANEQYFGPGTRLTVT.

This clone was seen ten or more times. J is TRBJ2-3 and V is TRBV4-1, with D tentatively TRBD2 (6 bases). This CDR3 spans 16 amino acids. Germline V gene sequence: CDR1 MGHRA, CDR2 YSYEKL. Between the trimmed V and J ends, which lost 1 base and 0 bases, there was a span of 11 bases. This chain's CDR3 is CASSQVQAGSTDTQYF. In DNA form, the CDR3 reads TGCGCCAGCAGCCAAGTTCAAGCGGGCAGCACAGATACGCAGTATTTT.

V is TRBV5-1 and J is TRBJ2-1; D not certain. Germline V CDR1 and CDR2: SGHRS, YFSETQ. This CDR3 spans 13 amino acids. The ends were cut back, 4 bases at V and 2 bases at J, with 7 bases in the middle. In DNA, the CDR3 is TGCGCCAGCAGCACCACAACCTACAATGAGCAGTTCTTC. It yields the protein CASSTTTYNEQFF.

The chain is built from TRBV5-1 and TRBJ1-6, with 7 bases matching TRBD1. J was trimmed by 9 bases and V by 4 bases; bases with no gene match: 7. The germline V gene encodes CDR1 SGHRS and CDR2 YFSETQ. There are 14 residues in the CDR3. The CDR3 DNA is TGCGCCAGCAGCCAGGGGGTGGGTGTTTCACCCCTCCACTTT. Encoded protein: CASSQGVGVSPLHF.

This chain uses TRBV6-5 with TRBJ1-4, with TRBD1 as a possible D gene (5 bases). CDR1 and CDR2 (germline): MNHEY, SVGAGI. Trimming cost V 0 bases and J 7 bases, with 12 bases left between them. The CDR3 length is 15 residues. CDR3 bases: TGTGCCAGCAGTTACTCGAGGCAGGGATCTGAAAAACTGTTTTTT. Translated, it gives CASSYSRQGSEKLFF.

The sample holds a few counts of this clone. CDR3 sequence (DNA): TGTGCCAGCAGCGCAAAACCGACAGGGGTGCGTGGCTACACCTTC. This codes for CASSAKPTGVRGYTF. The V call is TRBV5-4, the J call TRBJ1-2; 8 nucleotides line up with TRBD1. The V gene's germline CDR1 is SGHNT and CDR2 YYREEE (reference sequence). The CDR3 contains 15 residues. The trim removed 4 bases at V and 7 bases at J, leaving 12 bases unmatched.

This clone was detected once. The chain joins TRBV10-2 to TRBJ2-3; 11 bases are a match to TRBD2. The V gene end was trimmed by 6 bases and the J gene end by 4 bases; junction bases not matched to a gene: 6. Germline lookup yields CDR1 WSHSY and CDR2 SAAADI. The CDR3 covers 15 residues. DNA for the CDR3: TGCGCCAGCAGAACGGGTAGCGGGGGGGCAGATACGCAGTATTTT. This translates into CASRTGSGGADTQYF.

The gene calls are TRBV19 and TRBJ1-3; no clear D. CDR3 size: 14 residues. The V end was cut by 1 base, the J end by 1 base, with 5 bases between. CDR1 is LNHDA, CDR2 SQIVND, per germline (reference sequence). The CDR3 bases are TGTGCCAGTAGTATAGGCGGGTCTGGAAACACCATATATTTT. Residues: CASSIGGSGNTIYF.

In its sample, this clone was seen once. The rearrangement joins TRBV9 to TRBJ1-5, with 10 bases identical to TRBD1. Germline values: CDR1 SGDLS, CDR2 YYNGEE. CDR3 size: 16 residues. The trim removed 3 bases at V and 3 bases at J, leaving 6 bases unmatched. The CDR3 reads CASSAGTGVINQPQHF. The CDR3 coding sequence is TGTGCCAGCAGCGCTGGGACAGGGGTTATCAATCAGCCCCAGCATTTT. The variable domain in full, completed from reference TRBV9 and TRBJ1-5, reads DSGVTQTPKHLITATGQRVTLRCSPRSGDLSVYWYQQSLDQGLQFLIQYYNGEERAKGNILERFSAQQFPDLHSELNLSSLELGDSALYFCASSAGTGVINQPQHFGDGTRLSIL.

J is TRBJ1-1 and V is TRBV30; unclear D gene. Per germline, CDR1 GTSNPN and CDR2 SVGIG (reference sequence). This CDR3 is built from 13 residues. The V gene lost 3 bases and the J gene lost 2 bases, with 10 bases spanning the gap. CDR3 nucleotides: TGTGCCTGGAGGGGCCCCCGAAACACTGAAGCTTTCTTT. It translates to CAWRGPRNTEAFF. The full variable domain, in which reference TRBV30 and TRBJ1-1 provide the parts outside the CDR3, is SQTIHQWPATLVQPVGSPLSLECTVEGTSNPNLYWYRQAAGRGLQLLFYSVGIGQISSEVPQNLSASRPQDRQFILSSKKLLLSDSGFYLCAWRGPRNTEAFFGQGTRLTVV.

This clone is deemed medium-sized. This chain connects TRBV19 to TRBJ1-2; 7 bases are shared with TRBD1. CDR1 is LNHDA, CDR2 SQIVND, per germline (reference sequence). The junction had 8 bases not matched to a gene; V was cut back by 3 bases and J by 4 bases. CDR3 length: 15 residues. In nucleotides, the CDR3 is TGTGCCAGTAGTATTCAGGGGGAGCGGAGCTATGGCTACACCTTC. Encoded protein: CASSIQGERSYGYTF.

This sequence joins TRBV5-1 and TRBJ1-1, with a possible D match to TRBD1 (5 bases). The CDR3 is 13 residues long. The germline gives CDR1 SGHRS, CDR2 YFSETQ. V shed 0 bases and J shed 4 bases, with 7 bases lying between them. The CDR3 sequence: CASSLGQSTEAFF. The DNA for the CDR3 is TGCGCCAGCAGCTTGGGACAGTCCACTGAAGCTTTCTTT.

This clone was seen only a few times. The gene calls are TRBV30 and TRBJ1-2; D is possibly TRBD1 (6 bases). CDR3 length equals 13 residues. Deletions cut 1 base from V and 3 bases from J, with 9 bases between. CDR1 is GTSNPN, CDR2 SVGIG, per germline (reference sequence). CDR3 DNA: TGTGCCTGGAGTGAGGCAGGGGACTATGGCTACACCTTC. It codes for CAWSEAGDYGYTF.

The chain combines TRBV6-5 with TRBJ2-7, with D unclear. CDR1 MNHEY and CDR2 SVGAGI come from the germline V gene. Trimming stripped 6 bases from V and 3 bases from J, with 9 bases between. The CDR3 covers 12 residues. This CDR3 is CASSVSGYEQYF. In nucleotides, the CDR3 is TGTGCCAGCAGCGTCTCGGGCTACGAGCAGTACTTC.

CDR3 nucleotides: TGTGCCAGCAGCTTGGCTGGGACTGGAAACACCATATATTTT. Translated, it gives CASSLAGTGNTIYF. The chain uses TRBV5-6 and TRBJ1-3; D is undetermined. The CDR3 is 14 residues long. Between the trimmed V and J ends, which lost 0 bases and 2 bases, there was a span of 6 bases. Germline loops: CDR1 SGHDT, CDR2 YYEEEE.